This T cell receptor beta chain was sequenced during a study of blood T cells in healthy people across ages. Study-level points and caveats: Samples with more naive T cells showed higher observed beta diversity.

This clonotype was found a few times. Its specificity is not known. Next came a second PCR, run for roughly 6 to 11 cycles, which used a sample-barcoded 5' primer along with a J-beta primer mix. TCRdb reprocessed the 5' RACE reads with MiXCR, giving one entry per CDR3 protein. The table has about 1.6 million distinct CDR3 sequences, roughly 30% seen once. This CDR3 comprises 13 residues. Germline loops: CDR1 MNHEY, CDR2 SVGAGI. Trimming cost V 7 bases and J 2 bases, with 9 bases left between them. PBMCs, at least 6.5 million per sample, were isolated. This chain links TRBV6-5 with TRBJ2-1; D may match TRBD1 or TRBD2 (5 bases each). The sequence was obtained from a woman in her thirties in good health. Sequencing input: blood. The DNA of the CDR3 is TGTGCCAGCACGCGAGGGGCCTACAATGAGCAGTTCTTC. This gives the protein CASTRGAYNEQFF.